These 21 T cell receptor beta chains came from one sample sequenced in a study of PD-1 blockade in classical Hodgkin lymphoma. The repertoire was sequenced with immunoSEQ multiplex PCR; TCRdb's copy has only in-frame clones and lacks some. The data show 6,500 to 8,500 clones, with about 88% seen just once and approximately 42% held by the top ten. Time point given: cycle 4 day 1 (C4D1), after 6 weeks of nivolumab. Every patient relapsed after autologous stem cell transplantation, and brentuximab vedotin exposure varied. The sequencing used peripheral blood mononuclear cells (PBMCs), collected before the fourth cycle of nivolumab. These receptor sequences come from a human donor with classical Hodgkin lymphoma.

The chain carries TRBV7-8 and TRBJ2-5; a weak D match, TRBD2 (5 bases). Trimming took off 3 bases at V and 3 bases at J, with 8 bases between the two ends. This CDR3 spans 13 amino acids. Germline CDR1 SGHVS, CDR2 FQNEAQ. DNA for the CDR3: TGTGCCAGCAGCTTGGGAGTAAAAGAGACCCAGTACTTC. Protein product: CASSLGVKETQYF. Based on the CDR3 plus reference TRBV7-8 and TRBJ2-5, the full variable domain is GAGVSQSPRYKVAKRGQDVALRCDPISGHVSLFWYQQALGQGPEFLTYFQNEAQLDKSGLPSDRFFAERPEGSVSTLKIQRTQQEDSAVYLCASSLGVKETQYFGPGTRLLVL.

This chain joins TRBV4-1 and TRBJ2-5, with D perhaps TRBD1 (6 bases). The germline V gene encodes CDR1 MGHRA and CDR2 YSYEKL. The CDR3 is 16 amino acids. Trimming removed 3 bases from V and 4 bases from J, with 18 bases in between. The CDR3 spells CASSQAPGTTGETQYF. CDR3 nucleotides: TGCGCCAGCAGCCAGGCGCCCGGGACGACAGGAGAGACCCAGTACTTC.

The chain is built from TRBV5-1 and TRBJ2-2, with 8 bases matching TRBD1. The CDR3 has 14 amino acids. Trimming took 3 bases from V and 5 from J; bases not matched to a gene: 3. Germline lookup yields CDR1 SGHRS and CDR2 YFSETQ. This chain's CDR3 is CASSSQGGTGELFF. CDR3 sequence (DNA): TGCGCCAGCAGCTCACAGGGGGGAACCGGGGAGCTGTTTTTT.

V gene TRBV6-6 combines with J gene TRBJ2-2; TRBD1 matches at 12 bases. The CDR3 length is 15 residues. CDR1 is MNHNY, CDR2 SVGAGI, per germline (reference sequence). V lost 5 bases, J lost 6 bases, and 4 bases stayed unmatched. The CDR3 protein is CASSTGTGGPGELFF. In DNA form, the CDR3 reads TGTGCCAGCAGTACAGGGACAGGGGGCCCCGGGGAGCTGTTTTTT.

CDR3 sequence reads: CASSMRGLNEQFF. CDR3 DNA: TGTGCCAGTAGTATGCGGGGGCTGAATGAGCAGTTCTTC. The chain combines TRBV19 with TRBJ2-1; D might be TRBD2 (7 bases). There are 13 residues in the CDR3. From germline, CDR1 is LNHDA and CDR2 SQIVND (reference sequence). The V and J ends lost 3 bases and 7 bases respectively, with 10 bases between them.

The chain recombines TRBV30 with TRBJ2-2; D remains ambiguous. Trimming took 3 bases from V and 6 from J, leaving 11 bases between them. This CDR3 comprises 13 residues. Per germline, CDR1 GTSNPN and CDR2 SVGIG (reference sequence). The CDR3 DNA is TGTGCCTGGAGCCCAAAATCAGCCGGGGAGCTGTTTTTT. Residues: CAWSPKSAGELFF.

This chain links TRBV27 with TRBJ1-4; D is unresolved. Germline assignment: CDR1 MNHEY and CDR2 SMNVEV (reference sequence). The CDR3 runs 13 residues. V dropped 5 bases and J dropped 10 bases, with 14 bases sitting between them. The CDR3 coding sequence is TGTGCCAGCAGTCTCGCCGGTGCCCGAAAACTGTTTTTT. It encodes CASSLAGARKLFF.

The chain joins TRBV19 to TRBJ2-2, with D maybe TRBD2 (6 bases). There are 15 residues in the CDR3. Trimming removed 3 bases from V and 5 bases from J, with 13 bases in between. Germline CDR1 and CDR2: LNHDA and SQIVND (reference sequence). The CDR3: CASSIEVGRTGELFF. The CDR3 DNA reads TGTGCCAGTAGTATTGAGGTGGGGAGGACCGGGGAGCTGTTTTTT. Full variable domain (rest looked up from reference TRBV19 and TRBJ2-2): DGGITQSPKYLFRKEGQNVTLSCEQNLNHDAMYWYRQDPGQGLRLIYYSQIVNDFQKGDIAEGYSVSREKKESFPLTVTSAQKNPTAFYLCASSIEVGRTGELFFGEGSRLTVL.

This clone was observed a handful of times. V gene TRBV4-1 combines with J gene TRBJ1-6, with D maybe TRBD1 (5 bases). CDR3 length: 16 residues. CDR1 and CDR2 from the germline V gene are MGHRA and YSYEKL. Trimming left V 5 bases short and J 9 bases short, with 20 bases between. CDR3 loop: CASSATRGARTSPLHF. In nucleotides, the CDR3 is TGCGCCAGCAGCGCAACTCGTGGGGCGCGGACTTCACCCCTCCACTTT.

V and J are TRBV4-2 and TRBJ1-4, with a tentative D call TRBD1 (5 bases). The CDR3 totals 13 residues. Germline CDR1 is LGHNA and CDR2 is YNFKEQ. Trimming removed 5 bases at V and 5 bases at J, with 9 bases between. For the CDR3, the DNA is TGTGCCAGCAGCGACCGACAGAATGAAAAACTGTTTTTT. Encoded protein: CASSDRQNEKLFF.

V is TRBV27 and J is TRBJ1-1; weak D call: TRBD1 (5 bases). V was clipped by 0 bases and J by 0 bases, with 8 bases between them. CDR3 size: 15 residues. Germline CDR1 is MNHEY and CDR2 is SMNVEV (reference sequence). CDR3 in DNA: TGTGCCAGCAGTTTATCCCAGGGTTTGAACACTGAAGCTTTCTTT. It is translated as CASSLSQGLNTEAFF.

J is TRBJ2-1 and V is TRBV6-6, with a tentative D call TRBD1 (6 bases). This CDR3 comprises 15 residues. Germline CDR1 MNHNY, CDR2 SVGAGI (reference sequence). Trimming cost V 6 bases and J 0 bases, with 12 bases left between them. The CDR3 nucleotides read TGTGCCAGCAGACCTAGGACAGTCTCCTACAATGAGCAGTTCTTC. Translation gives CASRPRTVSYNEQFF.

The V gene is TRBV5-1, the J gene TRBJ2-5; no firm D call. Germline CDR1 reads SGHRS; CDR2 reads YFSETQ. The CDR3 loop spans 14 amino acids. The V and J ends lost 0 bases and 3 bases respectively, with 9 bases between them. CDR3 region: CASSLERAEETQYF. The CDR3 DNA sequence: TGCGCCAGCAGCTTGGAAAGGGCGGAAGAGACCCAGTACTTC.

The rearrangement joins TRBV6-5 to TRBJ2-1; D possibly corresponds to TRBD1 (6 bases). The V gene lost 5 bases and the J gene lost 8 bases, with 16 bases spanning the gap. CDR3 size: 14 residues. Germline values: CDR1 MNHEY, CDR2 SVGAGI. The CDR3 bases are TGTGCCAGCAGTCCCAGGGGCGCCTGGGATGAGCAGTTCTTC. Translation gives CASSPRGAWDEQFF.

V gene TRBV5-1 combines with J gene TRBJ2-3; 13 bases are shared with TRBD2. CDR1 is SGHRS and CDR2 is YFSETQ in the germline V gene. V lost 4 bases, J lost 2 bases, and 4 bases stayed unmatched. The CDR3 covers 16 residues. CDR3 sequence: CASSRTSGGATDTQYF. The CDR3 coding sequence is TGCGCCAGCAGCCGTACTAGCGGGGGGGCCACAGATACGCAGTATTTT.

The CDR3 protein is CAISYADRGYGYTF. The DNA of the CDR3 is TGTGCCATCAGTTACGCGGACAGGGGATATGGCTACACCTTC. The chain combines TRBV10-3 with TRBJ1-2, with 9 bases that match TRBD1. V shed 5 bases, J shed 5 bases, and the junction held 6 bases outside the gene matches. Germline V gene lookup returns CDR1 ENHRY and CDR2 SYGVKD. The CDR3 extends over 14 amino acids.

This CDR3 reads CASSRIGTAEAFF. CDR3 nucleotide sequence: TGTGCCAGCAGCCGCATCGGGACAGCTGAAGCTTTCTTT. The V call is TRBV5-8, the J call TRBJ1-1, with TRBD1 matching 7 bases. The J segment lost 6 bases and the V segment lost 4 bases, leaving 6 bases of the junction unmatched. CDR1 SGHTS and CDR2 YDEGEE come from the germline V gene. This CDR3 spans 13 amino acids.

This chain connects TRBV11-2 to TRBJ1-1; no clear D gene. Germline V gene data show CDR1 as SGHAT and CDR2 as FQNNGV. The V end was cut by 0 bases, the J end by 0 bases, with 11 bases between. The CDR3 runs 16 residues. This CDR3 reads CASSLDHAVMNTEAFF. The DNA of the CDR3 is TGTGCCAGCAGCTTAGATCACGCAGTCATGAACACTGAAGCTTTCTTT.

The CDR3 DNA sequence: TGTGCCAGCGGGGCCCATACGCGAACAGAAGCTTTCTTT. This translates into CASGAHTRTEAFF. The gene calls are TRBV7-8 and TRBJ1-1; TRBD1 might be the D (5 bases). This CDR3 region has 13 residues. Germline V CDR1 and CDR2: SGHVS, FQNEAQ. Trimming shortened V by 8 bases and J by 8 bases, and 18 bases separated the two germline ends.

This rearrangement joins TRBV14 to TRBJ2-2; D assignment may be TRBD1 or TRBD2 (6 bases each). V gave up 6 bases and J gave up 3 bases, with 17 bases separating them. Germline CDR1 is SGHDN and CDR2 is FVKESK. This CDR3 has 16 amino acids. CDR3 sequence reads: CASRSGRTEYTGELFF. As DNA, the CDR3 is TGTGCCAGCAGGTCAGGGAGGACAGAATACACCGGGGAGCTGTTTTTT.

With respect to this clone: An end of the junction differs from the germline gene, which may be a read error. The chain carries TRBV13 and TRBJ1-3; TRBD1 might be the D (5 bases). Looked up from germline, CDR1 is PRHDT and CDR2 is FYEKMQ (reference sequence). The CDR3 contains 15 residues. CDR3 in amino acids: CASSGRTLSGNTIYF. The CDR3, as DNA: TGCGCCAGCAGTGGTCGGACACTCTCTGGAAACACCATATATTTT.